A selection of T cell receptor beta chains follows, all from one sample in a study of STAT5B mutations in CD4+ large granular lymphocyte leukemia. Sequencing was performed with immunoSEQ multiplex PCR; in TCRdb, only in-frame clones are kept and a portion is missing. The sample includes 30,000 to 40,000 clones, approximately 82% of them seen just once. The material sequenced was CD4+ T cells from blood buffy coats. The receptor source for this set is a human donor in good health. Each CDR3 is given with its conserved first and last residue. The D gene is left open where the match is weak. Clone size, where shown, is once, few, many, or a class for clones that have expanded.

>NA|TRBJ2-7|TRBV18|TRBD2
CASSPSLGTNYEQYF
TGTGCCAGCTCACCAAGTCTGGGGACTAACTACGAGCAGTACTTC
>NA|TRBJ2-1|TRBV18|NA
CASSQQIAYNEQFF
TGTGCCAGCTCACAACAGATCGCCTACAATGAGCAGTTCTTC
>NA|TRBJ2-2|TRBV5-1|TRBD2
CASSSTSDTGELFF
TGCGCCAGCAGCTCTACTAGCGACACCGGGGAGCTGTTTTTT
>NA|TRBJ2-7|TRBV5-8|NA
CASSFGQGTSYEQYF
TGTGCCAGCAGCTTCGGGCAGGGGACATCCTACGAGCAGTACTTC
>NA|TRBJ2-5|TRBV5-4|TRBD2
CASSFQRGYQETQYF
TGTGCCAGCAGCTTTCAGCGGGGGTACCAAGAGACCCAGTACTTC
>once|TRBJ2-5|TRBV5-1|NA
CASTLSGAGRFGETQYF
TGCGCCAGCACTCTGAGTGGGGCAGGGCGGTTTGGAGAGACCCAGTACTTC
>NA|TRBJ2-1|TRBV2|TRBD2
CASRRASGEAEQFF
TGTGCCAGCAGACGCGCGAGCGGGGAGGCTGAGCAGTTCTTC
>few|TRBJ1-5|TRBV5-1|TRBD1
CASRPTGDSNQPQHF
TGCGCCAGCAGACCTACAGGGGATAGCAATCAGCCCCAGCATTTT
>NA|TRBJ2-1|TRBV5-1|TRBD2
CASSPSVAGEGNEQFF
TGCGCCAGCAGCCCCTCCGTAGCGGGAGAGGGTAATGAGCAGTTCTTC
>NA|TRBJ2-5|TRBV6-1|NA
CASSEVKRQETQYF
TGTGCCAGCAGTGAAGTGAAGAGACAAGAGACCCAGTACTTC
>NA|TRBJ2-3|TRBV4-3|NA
CASSQASAGGKGRSSTDTQYF
TGCGCCAGCAGCCAAGCTTCAGCGGGTGGTAAAGGCCGATCTAGCACAGATACGCAGTATTTT
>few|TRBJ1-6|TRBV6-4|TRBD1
CASRREGGSNSPLHF
TGTGCCAGCAGGCGCGAAGGGGGCTCAAATTCACCCCTCCACTTT
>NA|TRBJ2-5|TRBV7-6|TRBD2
CASSWNSGSGETQYF
TGTGCCAGCAGCTGGAATAGCGGGAGTGGGGAGACCCAGTACTTC
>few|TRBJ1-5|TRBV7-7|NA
CASSPRGRRTPLIQPQHF
TGTGCCAGCAGCCCTAGGGGACGGAGGACTCCTCTCATTCAGCCCCAGCATTTT
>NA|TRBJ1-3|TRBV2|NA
CASSGTPSSGNTIYF
TGTGCCAGCAGTGGGACGCCGAGCTCTGGAAACACCATATATTTT
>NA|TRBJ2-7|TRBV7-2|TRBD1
CASSLDDRAYEQYF
TGTGCCAGCAGCTTAGACGACAGGGCCTACGAGCAGTACTTC
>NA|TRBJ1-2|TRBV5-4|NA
CASSSNLAQTYGYTF
TGTGCCAGCAGCTCCAACTTGGCACAAACCTATGGCTACACCTTC
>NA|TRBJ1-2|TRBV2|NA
CASREGIDYGYTF
TGTGCCAGCAGGGAGGGCATAGACTATGGCTACACCTTC
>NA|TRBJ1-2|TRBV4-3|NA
CASSQAPSGRSIYGYTF
TGCGCCAGCAGCCAAGCACCCTCAGGACGGTCGATCTATGGCTACACCTTC
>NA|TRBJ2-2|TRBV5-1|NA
CASSFKWAAGELFF
TGCGCCAGCAGCTTCAAATGGGCGGCCGGGGAGCTGTTTTTT
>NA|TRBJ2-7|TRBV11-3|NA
CASSLLSAYEQYF
TGTGCCAGCAGCTTACTGAGCGCCTACGAGCAGTACTTC
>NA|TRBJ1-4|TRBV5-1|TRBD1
CASSLVVGDRGAPGKLFF
TGCGCCAGCAGCTTGGTGGTCGGCGACAGGGGCGCCCCGGGGAAACTGTTTTTT
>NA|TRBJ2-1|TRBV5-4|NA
CASSSPTLSYNEQFF
TGTGCCAGCAGCTCCCCTACCCTCTCCTACAATGAGCAGTTCTTC
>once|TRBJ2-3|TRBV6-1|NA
CASSEGGRTGSSTDTQYF
TGTGCCAGCAGTGAGGGGGGCAGAACGGGTTCTAGCACAGATACGCAGTATTTT
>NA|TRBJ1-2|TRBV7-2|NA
CASSPPSPSRYGYTF
TGTGCCAGCAGCCCACCTTCGCCCAGTCGGTATGGCTACACCTTC
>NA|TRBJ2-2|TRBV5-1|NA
CASRRGTGELFF
TGCGCCAGCAGACGCGGCACCGGGGAGCTGTTTTTT
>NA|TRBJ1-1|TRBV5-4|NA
CASSLGGATEAFF
TGTGCCAGCAGCTTGGGCGGGGCCACTGAAGCTTTCTTT
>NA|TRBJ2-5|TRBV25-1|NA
CASSEGSARPAETQYF
TGTGCCAGCAGTGAAGGTTCAGCTAGGCCCGCAGAGACCCAGTACTTC
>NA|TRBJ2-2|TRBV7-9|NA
CASSSPLGNANTGELFF
TGTGCCAGCAGCTCCCCCCTCGGGAACGCAAACACCGGGGAGCTGTTTTTT
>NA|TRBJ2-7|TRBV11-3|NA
CASSLEGSYEQYF
TGTGCCAGCAGCTTAGAAGGTTCCTACGAGCAGTACTTC
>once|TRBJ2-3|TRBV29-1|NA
CSAIQGTDTQYF
TGCAGCGCCATCCAGGGAACAGATACGCAGTATTTT
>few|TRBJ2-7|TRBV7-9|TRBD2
CASSPMRESYEQYF
TGTGCCAGCAGCCCCATGCGGGAGTCTTACGAGCAGTACTTC
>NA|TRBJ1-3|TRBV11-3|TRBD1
CASSLAGQGTGNTIYF
TGTGCCAGCAGCTTAGCCGGACAGGGAACTGGAAACACCATATATTTT
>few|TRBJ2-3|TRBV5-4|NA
CASSLGDTQYF
TGTGCCAGCAGCTTGGGAGATACGCAGTATTTT
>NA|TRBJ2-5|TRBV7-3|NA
CASSPQPTGTGGTQYF
TGTGCCAGCAGCCCACAACCGACAGGGACGGGAGGGACCCAGTACTTC
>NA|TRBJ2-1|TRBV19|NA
CASSISLPPSYNEQFF
TGTGCCAGTAGTATTTCTTTACCGCCCTCCTACAATGAGCAGTTCTTC
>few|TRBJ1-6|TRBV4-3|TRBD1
CASSRWGTGVNSPLHF
TGCGCCAGCAGCCGGTGGGGGACAGGTGTGAATTCACCCCTCCACTTT
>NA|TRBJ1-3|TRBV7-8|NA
CASSPLDISGNTIYF
TGTGCCAGCAGCCCCCTGGACATCTCTGGAAACACCATATATTTT
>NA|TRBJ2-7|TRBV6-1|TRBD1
CASSGDRVSYEQYF
TGTGCCAGCAGTGGGGACAGGGTCTCCTACGAGCAGTACTTC
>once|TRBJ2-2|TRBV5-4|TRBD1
CASSQDRSIYGYTGELFF
TGTGCCAGCAGCCAGGACAGGTCTATCTATGGGTACACCGGGGAGCTGTTTTTT
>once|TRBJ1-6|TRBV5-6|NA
CASSLRGTPNSPLHF
TGTGCCAGCAGCTTGCGGGGGACACCTAATTCACCCCTCCACTTT
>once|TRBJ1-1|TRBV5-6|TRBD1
CASSLPGQGMNTEAFF
TGTGCCAGCAGCTTACCGGGACAGGGCATGAACACTGAAGCTTTCTTT
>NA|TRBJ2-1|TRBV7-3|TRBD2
CASSLGGLAGGYEQFF
TGTGCCAGCAGCTTAGGAGGACTAGCGGGGGGTTATGAGCAGTTCTTC
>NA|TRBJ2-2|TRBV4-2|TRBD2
CASSQDNAERGAYTGELFF
TGTGCCAGCAGCCAAGATAACGCGGAGCGGGGGGCCTACACCGGGGAGCTGTTTTTT
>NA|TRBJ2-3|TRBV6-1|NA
CASRPAGSTDTQYF
TGTGCCAGCAGGCCCGCGGGGAGTACAGATACGCAGTATTTT
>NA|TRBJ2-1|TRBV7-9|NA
CASSLRLTASSYNEQFF
TGTGCCAGCAGCTTACGTCTGACAGCTAGCTCCTACAATGAGCAGTTCTTC
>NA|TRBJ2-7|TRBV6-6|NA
CASSTGGGTGFHEQYF
TGTGCCAGCAGTACAGGGGGGGGAACAGGGTTCCACGAGCAGTACTTC
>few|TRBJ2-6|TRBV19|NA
CASRQRQGANVLTF
TGTGCCAGCCGCCAGCGGCAAGGGGCCAACGTCCTGACTTTC